The clone carrying this T cell receptor beta chain has just a few counts. The antigen remains undetermined. The sample belongs to a study of T-cell memory formation after mild COVID-19. The CDR3 runs to 15 residues. Losses at the gene ends were 4 bases for V and 2 bases for J; bases not matched to a gene: 1. Overall study findings and caveats: CD4/CD8 balance held among clones contracting day 15 to 85, and later expanders leaned CD4+.

TCRdb analysed the 5' RACE reads with MiXCR anew, one entry per CDR3 protein. Among some 68,000 distinct CDR3 sequences listed, over 15% were seen once. The clonotype was recovered from an adult woman who had mild COVID-19 (a few samples of this study predate the infection). Cell type and time point are not known. This chain uses TRBV12-3 or TRBV12-4 with TRBJ2-5, with 13 bases aligning to TRBD2. The sequencing sample was made of PBMCs or a T cell subset sorted from them (not recorded which). CDR3 bases: TGTGCCAGCAGTTCGGGACTAGCGGGACAAGAGACCCAGTACTTC. Translated, it gives CASSSGLAGQETQYF.